This paragraph reports one T cell receptor beta chain. This CDR3 is 11 amino acids long. From germline, CDR1 is LNHDA and CDR2 SQIVND (reference sequence). V was shortened by 8 bases and J by 6 bases, with 10 bases between the two germline ends. These data come from a study of technical replicates of blood from several donors. Sequencing used immunoSEQ multiplex PCR; TCRdb keeps in-frame clones, though not all of them. The table includes fewer than 90,000 clones, around 94% detected once. The receptor was derived from a human donor in good health. The sequenced sample was T cells isolated from PBMCs. The rearrangement links TRBV19 to TRBJ1-2; D perhaps matches TRBD1 (5 bases). The CDR3 loop is CASGGGDGYTF. CDR3 nucleotide sequence: TGTGCCAGTGGGGGGGGAGATGGCTACACCTTC.